The source of this T cell receptor (beta chain) is a study of cytomegalovirus exposure and HLA in healthy donors (dated by TCRdb to about 2017). For the study in its entirety: An earlier analysis of approximately 550 of the donors reported about 250 Gb of sequence data and approximately 110 million unique TCR beta sequences from 150 million to 200 million T cells. Approximately 310 gigabases of sequencing data and 78 million or so unique TCR sequences were included in an early release covering 500 to 750 HLA-typed donors. The genetic ancestry cluster associated with self-reported Caucasian donors included 81% of the 398 genotyped donors. The study was designed to test whether signatures of past pathogen exposure could be identified by cataloging public T cell receptors. Using immunosequencing, the study profiled T cell repertoires from about 610 subjects and related those repertoires to cytomegalovirus serostatus. A separate validation cohort of about 110 different subjects was used in addition to the roughly 640-subject first cohort. The study combined high-throughput TCR immunosequencing, statistical association of individual TCRs with disease status, and machine learning to predict cytomegalovirus infection status. To study patterns of TCR occurrence, a later analysis re-analyzed previously published TCR beta repertoires from around 700 donors and added high-resolution HLA genotyping. Rather than drawing on any new phenotypic data, the later analysis identified candidate immune exposures from TCR beta sequences and the way those sequences occurred across donors. To decide whether each TCR beta V gene segment behaved as functional or pseudogenic, an earlier analysis of over 500 of the donors relied on high-throughput TCR beta sequencing. Donor age, sex, ethnicity and CMV serostatus were collected together with the repertoire data. Genome-wide SNP genotypes for about 65% of the 666 donors were used in a later genetic analysis, which treated that subset as a discovery cohort. All discovery cohort repertoires had been generated using a single sequencing platform. HLA typing included class I and class II loci at four-digit resolution. The number of typed donors differed by locus: about 620-640 for A, B, C, DRB1 and DQB1; approximately 530 for DQA1; some 590 for DPA1; and around 490 for DPB1. Several DR-DQ haplotypes were treated as single units for association and clustering because of strong linkage in the cohort. Across 398 genotyped donors of the cohort, an average of roughly 250,000 unique TCR beta nucleotide sequences per donor were sequenced, and approximately 19% of those sequences were non-productive.

Germline trimming: 7 bases from V, 0 bases from J; junction bases outside gene matches: 6. From a lookup of the germline V gene, CDR1 and CDR2 are SGHRS and YFSETQ. The CDR3 spans 15 residues, from the cysteine through the phenylalanine. Only the CDR3 DNA stays, 45 bases, in frame from base 1. About this clone itself: Its specific antigen is unknown. Qualities for individual bases were not recorded, and no much larger clone is one base off.

Overall study results and their limits: A later analysis found that most CMV-associated TCR beta chains appeared HLA-restricted, with HLA associations seemingly driven largely by CMV exposure. A later analysis found that HLA-associated TCR beta chains were more clonally expanded and had lower generation probabilities than equally common non-associated chains. According to a later genetic analysis, donors in an Asian-associated ancestry cluster had fewer N-insertions in productive TCRs than the approximately 690-donor mean. Several of the top co-occurrence clusters appeared to be linked to parvovirus B19, influenza, CMV and Epstein-Barr virus, according to a later analysis. The authors suggested that the approach could potentially be generalized to other disease states and immunological phenotypes. Correlated functional status among segregating V segments might be attributable to linkage disequilibrium, but an unknown experimental factor could not be ruled out. Only TCR beta chains were sequenced in this cohort, and the absence of alpha or paired-chain data limited detectable features. Most TCR sequences were observed very rarely across donors, whereas some public TCRs were present in many individuals. A cluster of highly shared sequence variants was judged likely to represent a technical artifact of the sequencing pipeline. Some IMGT-functional V segments, including TRBV6-2 and TRBV6-3, could not be told apart with the 87-base-pair reads, so those segments were excluded. In the study, around 150 TCR beta chains were listed as associated with cytomegalovirus. A further reported finding was that TCR beta sequences accurately predicted the HLA-A and HLA-B alleles for most subjects in the first cohort. In vitro tests confirmed that a few of the cytomegalovirus-associated TCR beta chains recognize cytomegalovirus antigens. Presence/absence analyses assumed roughly uniform sequencing depth across donors, an assumption that may not hold. A later genetic analysis associated a missense DCLRE1C variant with V-gene and J-gene trimming of TCR beta chains, and an independent cohort replicated the association. Because HLA typing was unavailable for some donors at each locus, only the typed subset was used in association tests. In both the original and validation cohorts, the classifier was reported to diagnose cytomegalovirus status with high specificity and sensitivity. In a later analysis, TCR association rates were found to vary across HLA loci, with the most associated TCRs seen for DRB1 alleles and the fewest for HLA-C alleles. Strong co-occurrence of HLA alleles, especially DR and DQ, made assigning TCR associations to individual alleles difficult. Because counts were too low, 15 to 20 rarely observed V segments, including chromosome 9 orphons, were excluded from the earlier analysis of several hundred of the donors. A later analysis associated approximately 17,000 TCR beta sequences with specific HLA alleles at a false discovery rate of 0.05. For the cohort, immune exposure information was limited to CMV serostatus. Broadly in line with IMGT annotations, most TCR beta V segments showed up in productive rearrangements about 90% or about 30% of the time in an earlier analysis of around 600 of the donors.

To prepare the library, the immunoSEQ multiplex PCR assay was applied. For the multiplex PCR, a mixture combining 60 forward primers for TCR Vbeta segments and 13 reverse primers for TCR Jbeta segments was used. A multiplex PCR assay on genomic DNA amplified the CDR3 region of rearranged TCR beta genes. The amplified TCR beta libraries were sequenced on the Illumina HiSeq System as 87-base-pair reads. Per the authors' processing: A later analysis tallied tens of millions of unique TCR beta chains across the 700 or so repertoires, and approximately 11 million of those chains were shared by two or more donors. Raw reads were error-corrected and collapsed into unique sequences with a nearest-neighbor algorithm that merged closely related sequences to remove PCR and sequencing errors. To assign V, D and J gene segments, CDR3 sequences were aligned to IMGT reference sequences. For a sequence to be retained, at least a six-nucleotide match to both a V gene segment and a J gene segment was required. A rearrangement counted as productive if the CDR3 had no stop codons and remained in frame with V and J, and every other rearrangement counted as non-productive. Following IMGT convention, CDR3 was defined as the stretch from the second conserved V-encoded cysteine to the conserved J-encoded phenylalanine. In an earlier analysis of more than 550 of the donors, sequences lacking an unambiguous match to a single V gene segment were excluded. In an earlier analysis of 587 of the donors, V segments were called functional above 56.7% productive rearrangements and were called segregating when the between-donor standard deviation exceeded 5%. To diagnose cytomegalovirus status from the catalog of TCR beta chain sequences, a statistical classification framework was built. In a later analysis, TCR nucleotide sequences were compared against IMGT/GENE-DB human TR gene sequences so that V and J genes could be assigned. Using the TCRdist pipeline, a later analysis assigned CDR3 sequences along with most-parsimonious VDJ recombination scenarios. In a later analysis, every TCR beta chain was defined by the combination of its CDR3 amino acid sequence and its V-gene family, and reads without a unique V-gene family were dropped. As a way to deal with suspected cross-contamination and a sequencing artifact, a later analysis dropped nearly 600 nucleotide sequences that were highly shared and had low generation probability. In a later analysis, a clonal expansion index was calculated for each public chain from normalized within-repertoire ranks of inferred template counts. Generation probabilities in a later analysis came from a VDJ recombination model fitted to out-of-frame rearrangements, and those results were checked against IGoR. Hypergeometric tests were used in a later analysis to score TCR-TCR, TCR-HLA and TCR-CMV co-occurrence, with a repertoire-size bias correction applied to the TCR pairs. False discovery rates were estimated in a later analysis by permuting HLA or CMV assignments 20 times. In a later analysis, co-occurring TCRs were grouped using DBSCAN, with TCRdist sequence similarity added in when clustering inside HLA-allele-positive subsets. Co-occurrence clustering excluded repertoires with fewer than 30,000 or more than 120,000 public chains, plus five with anomalous nucleotide sharing. Drawn from immuneACCESS, this table holds only the in-frame rearrangements with V and J called that TCRdb kept. Clones are partly lost; checked studies trace under half to an unresolved V gene and leave the rest unexplained. V and J calls and clone size are given by that table; D and trimming were obtained from the DNA. The sample has about 98,000 clones on record, 80% to 85% of them singletons. Of the sample, over 1.1% falls within the top ten clones.

In total, approximately 700 healthy bone marrow donors made up the cohort. At the time of sampling, every cohort member was nominally healthy, though immune exposures that went unrecorded were likely present. The donor tested CMV seronegative and was one of the 352 seronegative cohort members. Every donor gave a peripheral blood sample, and the peripheral blood mononuclear cells from that sample were used for TCR beta sequencing. Genomic DNA was extracted from the blood cell samples with the Qiagen DNeasy Blood Extraction Kit. The chain employs TRBV5-1 and TRBJ2-3; 9 bases in the junction line up with TRBD1. The clonotype comes from a man aged 35 to 55 in good health and CMV-seronegative. The sequenced material came from PBMCs. The nucleotides are TGCGCCAGCCAGACAGGGGGGGGTAGCACAGATACGCAGTATTTT. This yields the protein CASQTGGGSTDTQYF.